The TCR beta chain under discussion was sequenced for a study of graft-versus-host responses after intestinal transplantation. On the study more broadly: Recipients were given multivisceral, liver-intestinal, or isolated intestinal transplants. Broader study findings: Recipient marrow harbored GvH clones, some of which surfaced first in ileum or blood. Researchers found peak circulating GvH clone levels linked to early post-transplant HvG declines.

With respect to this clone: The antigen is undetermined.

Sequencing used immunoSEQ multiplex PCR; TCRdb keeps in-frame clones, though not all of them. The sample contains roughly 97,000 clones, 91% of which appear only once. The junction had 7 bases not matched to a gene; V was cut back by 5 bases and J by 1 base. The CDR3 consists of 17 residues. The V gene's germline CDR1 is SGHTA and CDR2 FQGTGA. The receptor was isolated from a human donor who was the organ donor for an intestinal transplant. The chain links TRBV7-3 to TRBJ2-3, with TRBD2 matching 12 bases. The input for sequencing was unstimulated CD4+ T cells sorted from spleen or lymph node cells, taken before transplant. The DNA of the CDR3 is TGTGCCAGCAGCAAGAAGAGGACTAGCGGGGGCACAGATACGCAGTATTTT. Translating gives CASSKKRTSGGTDTQYF.